This T cell receptor beta chain was identified during a study of Ad26.COV2.S vaccination and SARS-CoV-2 variants. Study information: Intramuscular Ad26.COV2.S at 5x10^10 or 1x10^11 viral particles.

Note on this clone: Its target is not known.

Notes on the study in general: Among vaccine recipients, spike-specific TCR breadth exceeded that of placebo recipients. Total T cell responses were possibly underestimated by TCR breadth and depth analyses.

Noted treatment: around 19 received Ad26.COV2.S at low or high dose, single or two shots; roughly 5 received placebo; per-sample allocation not given. Specimen acquisition occurred on day 63 following the initial vaccine or placebo injection. Only in-frame clones appear in the TCRdb table, and some are missing; sequencing was by immunoSEQ multiplex PCR. The repertoire holds about 400,000 clones, roughly 90% seen once, with 1.9% in the top ten. The CDR3 loop spans 12 amino acids. Germline CDR1 GTSNPN, CDR2 SVGIG (reference sequence). V lost 6 bases, J lost 4 bases, and 13 bases lay in between. The clonotype originates from a person aged 18 to 65 who received the Ad26.COV2.S COVID-19 vaccine or a placebo. The chain recombines TRBV30 with TRBJ2-7; D not resolved. The material sequenced was peripheral blood, taken in a trial of Ad26.COV2.S vaccine versus placebo. The CDR3 coding sequence is TGTGCCTGCCTAAACCTCCGTTACGAGCAGTACTTC. Its translation: CACLNLRYEQYF.